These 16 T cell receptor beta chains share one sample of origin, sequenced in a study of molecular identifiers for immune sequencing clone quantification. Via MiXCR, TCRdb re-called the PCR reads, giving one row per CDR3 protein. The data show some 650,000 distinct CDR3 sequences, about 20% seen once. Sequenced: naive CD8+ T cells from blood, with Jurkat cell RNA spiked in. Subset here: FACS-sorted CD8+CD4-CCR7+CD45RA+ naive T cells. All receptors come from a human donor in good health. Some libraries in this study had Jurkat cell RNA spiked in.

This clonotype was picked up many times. In nucleotides, the CDR3 is TGTGCCAGCAGTGGCCAACTAGCGGGAGTGTACGAGCAGTACTTC. This codes for CASSGQLAGVYEQYF. The rearrangement uses TRBV6-1 and TRBJ2-7; TRBD2 aligns across 11 bases. This CDR3 region has 15 residues. Germline V gene lookup returns CDR1 MNHNS and CDR2 SASEGT. The J segment lost 4 bases and the V segment lost 4 bases, leaving 6 bases of the junction unmatched.

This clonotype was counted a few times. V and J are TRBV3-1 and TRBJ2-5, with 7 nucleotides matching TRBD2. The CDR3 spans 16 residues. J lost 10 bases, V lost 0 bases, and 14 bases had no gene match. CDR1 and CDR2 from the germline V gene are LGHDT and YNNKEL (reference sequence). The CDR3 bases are TGTGCCAGCAGCCAAGATCGAGGGCTAGCGGTAGGGGACCAGTACTTC. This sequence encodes CASSQDRGLAVGDQYF.

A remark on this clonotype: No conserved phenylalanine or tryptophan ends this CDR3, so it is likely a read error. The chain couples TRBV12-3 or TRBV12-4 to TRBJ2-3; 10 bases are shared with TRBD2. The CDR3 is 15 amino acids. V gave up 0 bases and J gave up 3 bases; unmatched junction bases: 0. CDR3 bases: TGTGCCAGCAGTTTAGCAGCGGGGGGGACAGATACGCAGTATTCT. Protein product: CASSLAAGGTDTQYS.

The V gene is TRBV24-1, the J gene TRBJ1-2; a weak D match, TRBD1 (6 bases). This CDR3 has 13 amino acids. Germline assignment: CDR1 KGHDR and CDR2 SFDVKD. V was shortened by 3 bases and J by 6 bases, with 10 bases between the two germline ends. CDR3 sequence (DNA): TGTGCCACCAGTGATGGTACAGGGCATGGCTACACCTTC. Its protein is CATSDGTGHGYTF.

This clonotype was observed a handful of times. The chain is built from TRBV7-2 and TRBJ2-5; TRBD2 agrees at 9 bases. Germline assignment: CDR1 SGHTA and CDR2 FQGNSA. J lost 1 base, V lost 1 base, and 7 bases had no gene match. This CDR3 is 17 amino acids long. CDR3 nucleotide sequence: TGTGCCAGCAGCTTAGAGGGTAGCGGGGGACTCCAAGAGACCCAGTACTTC. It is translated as CASSLEGSGGLQETQYF.

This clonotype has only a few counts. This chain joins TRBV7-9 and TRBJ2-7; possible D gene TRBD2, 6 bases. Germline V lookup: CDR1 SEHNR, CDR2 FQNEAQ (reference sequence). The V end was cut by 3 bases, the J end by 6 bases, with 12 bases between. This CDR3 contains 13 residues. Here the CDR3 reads CASSFGGTGEQYF. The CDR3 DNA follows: TGTGCCAGCAGCTTCGGGGGAACGGGCGAGCAGTACTTC.

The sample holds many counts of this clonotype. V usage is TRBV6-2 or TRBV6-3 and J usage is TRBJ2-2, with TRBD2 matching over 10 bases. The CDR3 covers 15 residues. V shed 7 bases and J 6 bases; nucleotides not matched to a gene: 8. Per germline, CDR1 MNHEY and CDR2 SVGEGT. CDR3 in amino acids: CASTYGSGGAGELFF. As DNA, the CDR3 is TGTGCCAGCACCTACGGGAGCGGGGGGGCCGGGGAGCTGTTTTTT.

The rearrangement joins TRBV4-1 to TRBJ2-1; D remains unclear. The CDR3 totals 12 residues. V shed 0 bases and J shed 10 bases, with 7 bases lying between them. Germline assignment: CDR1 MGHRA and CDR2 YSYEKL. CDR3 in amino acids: CASSQDMGEQFF. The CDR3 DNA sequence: TGCGCCAGCAGCCAAGATATGGGGGAGCAGTTCTTC.

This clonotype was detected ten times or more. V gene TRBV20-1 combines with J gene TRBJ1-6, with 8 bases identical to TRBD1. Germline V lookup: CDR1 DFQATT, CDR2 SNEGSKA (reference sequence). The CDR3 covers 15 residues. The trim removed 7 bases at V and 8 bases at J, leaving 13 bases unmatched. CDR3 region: CSVLDRVDADSPLHF. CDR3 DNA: TGCAGTGTTCTGGACAGGGTGGATGCGGATTCACCCCTCCACTTT.

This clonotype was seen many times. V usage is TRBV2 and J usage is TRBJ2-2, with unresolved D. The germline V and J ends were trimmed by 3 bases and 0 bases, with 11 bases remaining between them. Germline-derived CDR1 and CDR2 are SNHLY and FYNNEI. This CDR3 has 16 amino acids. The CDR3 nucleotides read TGTGCCAGCAGTGATTCCAAGTTCGCGAACACCGGGGAGCTGTTTTTT. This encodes CASSDSKFANTGELFF.

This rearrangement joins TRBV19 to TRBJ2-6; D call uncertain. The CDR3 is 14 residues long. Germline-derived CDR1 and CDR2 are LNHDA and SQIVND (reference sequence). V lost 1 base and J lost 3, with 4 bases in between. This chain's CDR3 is CASSIVGGANVLTF. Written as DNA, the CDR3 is TGTGCCAGTAGTATAGTAGGTGGGGCCAACGTCCTGACTTTC.

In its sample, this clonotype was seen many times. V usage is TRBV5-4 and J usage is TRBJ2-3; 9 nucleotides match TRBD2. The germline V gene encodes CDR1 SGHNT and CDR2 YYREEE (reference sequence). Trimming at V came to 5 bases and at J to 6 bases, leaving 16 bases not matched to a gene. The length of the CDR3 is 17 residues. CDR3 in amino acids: CASRTREGLAGPDTQYF. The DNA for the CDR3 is TGTGCCAGCAGAACGAGGGAGGGGCTAGCGGGACCCGATACGCAGTATTTT.

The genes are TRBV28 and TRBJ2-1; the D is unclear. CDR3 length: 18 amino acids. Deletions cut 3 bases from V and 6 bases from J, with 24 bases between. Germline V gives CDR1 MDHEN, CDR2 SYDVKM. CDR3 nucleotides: TGTGCCAGCAGTTTGAGTCTTAGTGGACCACACCACAGCAATGAGCAGTTCTTC. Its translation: CASSLSLSGPHHSNEQFF. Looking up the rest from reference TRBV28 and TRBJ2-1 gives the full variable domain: DVKVTQSSRYLVKRTGEKVFLECVQDMDHENMFWYRQDPGLGLRLIYFSYDVKMKEKGDIPEGYSVSREKKERFSLILESASTNQTSMYLCASSLSLSGPHHSNEQFFGPGTRLTVL.

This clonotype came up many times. CDR3 protein: CASSFYPSEKLFF. The CDR3 DNA reads as TGTGCCAGCAGTTTCTATCCCAGTGAAAAACTGTTTTTT. The chain links TRBV27 to TRBJ1-4; D gene unclear. This CDR3 is built from 13 residues. Germline-derived CDR1 and CDR2 are MNHEY and SMNVEV (reference sequence). V lost 3 bases, J lost 7 bases, and 9 bases lay in between.

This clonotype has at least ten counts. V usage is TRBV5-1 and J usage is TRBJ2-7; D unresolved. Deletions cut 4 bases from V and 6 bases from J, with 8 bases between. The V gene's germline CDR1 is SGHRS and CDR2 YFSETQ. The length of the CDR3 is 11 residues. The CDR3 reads CASSQSSEQYF. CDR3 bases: TGCGCCAGCAGCCAGAGTAGCGAGCAGTACTTC.

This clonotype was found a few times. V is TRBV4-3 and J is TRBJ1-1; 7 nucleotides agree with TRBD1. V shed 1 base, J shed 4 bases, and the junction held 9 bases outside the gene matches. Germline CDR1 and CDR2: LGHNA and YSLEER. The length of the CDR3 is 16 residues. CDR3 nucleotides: TGCGCCAGCAGCCAAGCCAGGGGGGGCCTAGGCACTGAAGCTTTCTTT. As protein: CASSQARGGLGTEAFF.